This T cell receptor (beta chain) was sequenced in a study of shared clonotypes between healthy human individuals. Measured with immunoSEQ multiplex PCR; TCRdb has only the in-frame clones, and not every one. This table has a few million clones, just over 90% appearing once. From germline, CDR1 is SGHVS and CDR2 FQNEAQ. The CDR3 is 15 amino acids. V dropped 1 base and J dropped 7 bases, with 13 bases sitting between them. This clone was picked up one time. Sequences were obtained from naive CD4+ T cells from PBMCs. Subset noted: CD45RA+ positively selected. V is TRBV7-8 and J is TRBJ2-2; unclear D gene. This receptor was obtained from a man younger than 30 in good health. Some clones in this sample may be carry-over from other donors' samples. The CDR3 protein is CASSLDRAWVGELFF. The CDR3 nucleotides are TGTGCCAGCAGCTTAGACCGAGCGTGGGTCGGGGAGCTGTTTTTT.